Each of the 29 T cell receptor beta chains below was sequenced from the same sample in a study of blood T cell repertoires in COVID-19. Repertoires were generated with immunoSEQ multiplex PCR, while TCRdb's copy carries only in-frame clones and drops some. The sample yields hundreds of thousands of clones, approximately 86% seen once. The sequencing sample was made of peripheral blood. The receptors shown here come from a man in his sixties or seventies with acute or convalescent COVID-19.

This chain uses TRBV12-3 or TRBV12-4 with TRBJ1-3; the D is unclear. Trimming pared 4 bases from V and 2 bases from J, leaving 6 bases between. CDR3 length equals 13 residues. The CDR3 spells CASSSGAGNTIYF. In DNA, the CDR3 is TGTGCCAGCAGTTCGGGAGCTGGAAACACCATATATTTT.

The chain employs TRBV7-8 and TRBJ1-4; 7 bases map to TRBD1. The germline V gene has CDR1 SGHVS and CDR2 FQNEAQ. J was trimmed by 5 bases and V by 5 bases; bases with no gene match: 8. This CDR3 comprises 15 residues. In DNA form, the CDR3 reads TGTGCCAGCAGCGATTGGACAGGAACCAATGAAAAACTGTTTTTT. The encoded protein is CASSDWTGTNEKLFF.

This sequence joins TRBV11-3 and TRBJ1-6, with D hard to call. In germline, CDR1 is SGHNT, CDR2 YENEEA. The CDR3 is 15 amino acids. V was clipped by 3 bases and J by 5 bases, with 11 bases between them. The CDR3 sequence is CASSFRGTDNSPLHF. The CDR3 region has the DNA TGTGCCAGCAGCTTCCGAGGAACGGATAATTCACCCCTCCACTTT.

This sequence joins TRBV20-1 and TRBJ2-3; D unclear. This CDR3 comprises 14 residues. Germline CDR1 reads DFQATT; CDR2 reads SNEGSKA (reference sequence). Trimming took off 3 bases at V and 3 bases at J, with 13 bases between the two ends. The DNA for the CDR3 is TGCAGTGCTAGTGGTTCCGCAGATACAGATACGCAGTATTTT. Translating gives CSASGSADTDTQYF.

This chain uses TRBV15 with TRBJ2-1, with 8 bases fitting TRBD1. The CDR3 sequence is 13 residues long. Per germline, CDR1 LNHNV and CDR2 YYDKDF (reference sequence). The J segment lost 7 bases and the V segment lost 5 bases, leaving 4 bases of the junction unmatched. CDR3 sequence reads: CATSARTGNEQFF. The CDR3 region has the DNA TGTGCCACCAGCGCAAGGACAGGGAATGAGCAGTTCTTC.

This sequence joins TRBV3-1 (or the pseudogene TRBV3-2) and TRBJ2-7, with D perhaps TRBD2 (6 bases). Germline lookup yields CDR1 LGHDT and CDR2 YNNKEL (reference sequence). CDR3 length equals 15 residues. The V end lost 1 base, the J end lost 1 base, and 11 bases lay between the germline ends. CDR3: CASSQGPGRSYEQYF. CDR3 nucleotides: TGTGCCAGCAGCCAAGGGCCAGGGAGGTCCTACGAGCAGTACTTC.

V gene TRBV5-1 combines with J gene TRBJ2-3; 9 nucleotides align to TRBD1. CDR1 SGHRS and CDR2 YFSETQ come from the germline V gene. V shed 4 bases and J 6 bases; nucleotides not matched to a gene: 9. The CDR3 spans 15 residues. The CDR3 region is CASSDRTGAGDTQYF. The CDR3 bases are TGCGCCAGCAGCGACCGGACAGGGGCAGGGGATACGCAGTATTTT.

This clone was observed a handful of times. This sequence joins TRBV2 and TRBJ1-1; weak D call: TRBD1 (5 bases). The length of the CDR3 is 12 residues. V lost 5 bases and J 7 bases, leaving 11 bases between the germline ends. Germline V CDR1 and CDR2: SNHLY, FYNNEI. CDR3 region: CASSKDTGEAFF. The DNA of the CDR3 is TGTGCCAGCAGTAAGGACACGGGTGAAGCTTTCTTT.

The chain carries TRBV4-3 and TRBJ1-2; D is possibly TRBD1 (5 bases). Deletions cut 2 bases from V and 4 bases from J, with 11 bases between. This CDR3 is built from 14 residues. Per the germline V gene, CDR1 is LGHNA and CDR2 is YSLEER. CDR3 residues: CASSQSTAFYGYTF. The CDR3 bases are TGCGCCAGCAGCCAATCGACAGCCTTCTATGGCTACACCTTC.

Regarding this clone: The sample contains more than one DNA sequence encoding this CDR3. The CDR3 bases are TGTGCCAGCAGTTTTGGGGGCGGTCCCTACGAGCAGTACTTC. It translates to CASSFGGGPYEQYF. The chain is built from TRBV27 and TRBJ2-7; maybe TRBD1 (6 bases). Trimming took 3 bases from V and 2 from J, leaving 11 bases between them. The CDR3 extends over 14 amino acids. CDR1 is MNHEY, CDR2 SMNVEV, per germline (reference sequence).

The rearrangement links TRBV14 to TRBJ2-4, with TRBD1 identical over 10 bases. This CDR3 is 16 amino acids long. Unmatched junction bases numbered 6, after V lost 0 bases and J lost 7 bases. Per germline, CDR1 SGHDN and CDR2 FVKESK. The CDR3 spells CASSQDWTGGLNIQYF. In nucleotides, the CDR3 is TGTGCCAGCAGCCAAGATTGGACAGGGGGTCTCAACATTCAGTACTTC.

The chain carries TRBV11-2 and TRBJ2-4; 7 nucleotides line up with TRBD1. Germline V CDR1 and CDR2: SGHAT, FQNNGV. Trimming took 5 bases from V and 5 from J; bases not matched to a gene: 6. The CDR3 is made up of 14 amino acids. CDR3 coding DNA: TGTGCCAGCAGCCCACAGGGGCTCCAAAACATTCAGTACTTC. Amino acids: CASSPQGLQNIQYF.

The chain couples TRBV29-1 to TRBJ2-1; 9 bases align to TRBD2. The CDR3 consists of 15 residues. V gave up 4 bases and J gave up 2 bases; unmatched junction bases: 6. CDR1 and CDR2 (germline): SQVTM, ANQGSEA. The CDR3, as DNA: TGCAGCGTTGGGGGACTAGCCGATACCTACAATGAGCAGTTCTTC. The encoded protein is CSVGGLADTYNEQFF.

The V call is TRBV18, the J call TRBJ1-2; possible D gene TRBD1, 6 bases. The V gene's germline CDR1 is KGHSH and CDR2 LQKENI. This CDR3 has 13 residues. V lost 3 bases, J lost 8 bases, and 13 bases lay in between. The CDR3 bases are TGTGCCAGCTCACCGGGGCAGGGGAAGGGCTACACCTTC. This translates into CASSPGQGKGYTF.

The rearrangement joins TRBV10-3 to TRBJ1-4; 8 bases map to TRBD1. Trimming removed 3 bases from V and 8 bases from J; junction bases left unmatched: 8. The CDR3 contains 15 residues. Germline CDR1 ENHRY, CDR2 SYGVKD. The CDR3 nucleotides are TGTGCCATCAGTGAACTCGGACAGGGAGACGAAAAACTGTTTTTT. Protein sequence: CAISELGQGDEKLFF.

Turning to this clone: This same CDR3 is encoded by further DNA sequences in the sample. The rearrangement links TRBV6-6 to TRBJ2-7; weak D call: TRBD1 (6 bases). The germline CDR1 and CDR2 sequences are MNHNY and SVGAGI (reference sequence). V shed 2 bases and J shed 3 bases, with 11 bases lying between them. The CDR3 loop spans 14 amino acids. In DNA form, the CDR3 reads TGTGCCAGCAGTTACGGAAGGGGGATCTACGAGCAGTACTTC. Its protein is CASSYGRGIYEQYF.

This sequence joins TRBV25-1 and TRBJ1-3; D gene unclear. Trimming stripped 1 base from V and 9 bases from J, with 7 bases between. This CDR3 has 12 amino acids. Germline V gene sequence: CDR1 MGHDK, CDR2 SYGVNS. DNA for the CDR3: TGTGCCAGCAGTGAATTGAAGAGCACCATATATTTT. Amino acids: CASSELKSTIYF.

CDR3 DNA sequence: TGTGCCAGCAGTGGCTCTTCCGGGAATCAGCCCCAGCATTTT. Its protein is CASSGSSGNQPQHF. This sequence joins TRBV2 and TRBJ1-5; D gene uncertain. Trimming left V 4 bases short and J 4 bases short, with 11 bases between. Germline assignment: CDR1 SNHLY and CDR2 FYNNEI. The CDR3 sequence is 14 residues long.

This rearrangement joins TRBV5-1 to TRBJ2-7; a weak D match, TRBD1 (5 bases). V lost 1 base and J 1 base, leaving 15 bases between the germline ends. Germline values: CDR1 SGHRS, CDR2 YFSETQ. This CDR3 is built from 16 residues. CDR3 region: CASSLKIRDRSYEQYF. In DNA, the CDR3 is TGCGCCAGCAGCTTGAAAATCCGAGACAGATCCTACGAGCAGTACTTC.

This rearrangement joins TRBV5-1 to TRBJ2-3; 9 bases map to TRBD1. The trim removed 0 bases at V and 4 bases at J, leaving 3 bases unmatched. CDR3 length equals 15 residues. Germline CDR1 reads SGHRS; CDR2 reads YFSETQ. CDR3 region: CASSLDGQGPDTQYF. CDR3 nucleotides: TGCGCCAGCAGCTTGGACGGACAGGGGCCAGATACGCAGTATTTT.

In this sample, this clone turned up a few times. The CDR3 DNA follows: TGTGCCAGTAGCCCGGGCAGGGGCTTCTCCTACGAGCAGTACTTC. Protein sequence: CASSPGRGFSYEQYF. The chain joins TRBV19 to TRBJ2-7, with D possibly matching TRBD1 (6 bases). The CDR3 loop spans 15 amino acids. Germline V gene data show CDR1 as LNHDA and CDR2 as SQIVND (reference sequence). Trimming removed 6 bases at V and 0 bases at J, with 15 bases between.

As regards this clone: An end of the junction differs from the germline gene, which may be a read error. The chain uses TRBV6-1 and TRBJ1-5; D is unclear. The CDR3 consists of 15 residues. Germline CDR1 MNHNS, CDR2 SASEGT. CDR3 protein: CAGSEARMVVQPQHF. The CDR3 DNA is TGTGCCGGCAGTGAAGCGCGAATGGTAGTACAGCCCCAGCATTTT.

This chain uses TRBV14 with TRBJ2-7; TRBD2 matches 13 bases. Trimming cost V 5 bases and J 0 bases; bases outside gene matches: 1. CDR1 is SGHDN and CDR2 is FVKESK in the germline V gene. The CDR3 loop spans 15 amino acids. In nucleotides, the CDR3 is TGTGCCAGCAGCTGGACTAGCGGGAGCTCCTACGAGCAGTACTTC. Amino acid sequence: CASSWTSGSSYEQYF.

This chain uses TRBV10-3 with TRBJ1-5; D call uncertain. The CDR3 runs 13 residues. Per the germline V gene, CDR1 is ENHRY and CDR2 is SYGVKD. The V end lost 4 bases, the J end lost 4 bases, and 8 bases lay between the germline ends. CDR3 amino acids: CAISAGLNQPQHF. The CDR3 region has the DNA TGTGCCATCAGTGCTGGACTGAATCAGCCCCAGCATTTT.

V gene TRBV7-2 combines with J gene TRBJ1-4; D gene ambiguous. The V and J ends lost 1 base and 5 bases respectively, with 5 bases between them. Germline CDR1 SGHTA, CDR2 FQGNSA. The CDR3 consists of 13 residues. The CDR3 here is CASSLEPNEKLFF. CDR3 coding DNA: TGTGCCAGCAGCTTAGAGCCGAATGAAAAACTGTTTTTT.

The genes are TRBV18 and TRBJ2-7, with 9 bases identical to TRBD1. V lost 3 bases, J lost 7 bases, and 4 bases stayed unmatched. The CDR3 is made up of 13 amino acids. Germline CDR1 reads KGHSH; CDR2 reads LQKENI. CDR3 coding DNA: TGTGCCAGCTCACCTGGGGGGACAGGGGAGCAGTACTTC. Translation gives CASSPGGTGEQYF.

Notes on this clone: The sample carries other DNA sequences with the same CDR3. CDR3 sequence: CSAGGSIGYTF. The CDR3 region has the DNA TGCAGTGCGGGAGGAAGTATTGGCTACACCTTC. The chain joins TRBV20-1 to TRBJ1-2, with D unclear. CDR1 and CDR2 (germline): DFQATT, SNEGSKA (reference sequence). V was clipped by 6 bases and J by 7 bases, with 12 bases between them. The CDR3 has 11 residues.

This chain uses TRBV9 with TRBJ2-1, with 10 bases fitting TRBD1. The V segment lost 3 bases and the J segment 2 bases; nucleotides outside the gene matches: 2. The germline CDR1 and CDR2 sequences are SGDLS and YYNGEE. The CDR3 runs to 15 residues. In DNA form, the CDR3 reads TGTGCCAGCAGCGCGGACAGGGGGGCCTACAATGAGCAGTTCTTC. Amino acid sequence: CASSADRGAYNEQFF.

The V and J genes are TRBV12-5 and TRBJ1-2; D uncertain. Germline CDR1 LGHNT, CDR2 FRNRAP. V shed 3 bases and J shed 4 bases, with 12 bases lying between them. The CDR3 covers 14 residues. The CDR3 DNA sequence: TGTGCTAGTGGTTTAGCGCCTGATGGCTATGGCTACACCTTC. This encodes CASGLAPDGYGYTF.